The 19 T cell receptor beta chains given below trace back to one sample, sequenced in a study of cytomegalovirus exposure and HLA in healthy donors. This PCR relied on a set of 60 Vbeta primers and 13 Jbeta primers. Repertoires were generated with immunoSEQ multiplex PCR, while TCRdb's copy carries only in-frame clones and drops some. The data show roughly 170,000 clones, under 90% seen once. The sequenced material came from PBMCs. The source of these receptors is a man aged 25-40 years in good health and CMV-seropositive.

The V call is TRBV30, the J call TRBJ1-4; 8 positions match TRBD1. Germline V gives CDR1 GTSNPN, CDR2 SVGIG (reference sequence). The trim removed 1 base at V and 12 bases at J, leaving 1 base unmatched. CDR3 size: 11 residues. The CDR3, as DNA: TGTGCCTGGAGTGAGGGACAGGAACTGTTTTTT. It codes for CAWSEGQELFF.

The chain carries TRBV30 and TRBJ2-3; 7 bases fit TRBD2. The V gene's germline CDR1 is GTSNPN and CDR2 SVGIG (reference sequence). V was clipped by 5 bases and J by 0 bases; unmatched bases: 8. The CDR3 has 15 amino acids. CDR3 amino acids: CAWGEGRGSTDTQYF. The DNA of the CDR3 is TGTGCCTGGGGGGAGGGGCGAGGTAGCACAGATACGCAGTATTTT.

The chain combines TRBV7-9 with TRBJ2-4, with a possible D match to TRBD2 (7 bases). The CDR3 runs to 15 residues. Between the trimmed V and J ends, which lost 5 bases and 7 bases, there was a span of 18 bases. Germline V gives CDR1 SEHNR, CDR2 FQNEAQ (reference sequence). CDR3: CASSTGGQVGNIQYF. In DNA form, the CDR3 reads TGTGCCAGCAGCACCGGGGGGCAGGTTGGGAACATTCAGTACTTC. Complete variable domain (other parts from reference TRBV7-9 and TRBJ2-4): DTGVSQNPRHKITKRGQNVTFRCDPISEHNRLYWYRQTLGQGPEFLTYFQNEAQLEKSRLLSDRFSAERPKGSFSTLEIQRTEQGDSAMYLCASSTGGQVGNIQYFGAGTRLSVL.

CDR3 sequence reads: CASSLTSGGAGDTQYF. CDR3 nucleotide sequence: TGCGCCAGCAGCCTTACTAGCGGGGGGGCCGGAGATACGCAGTATTTT. The chain has TRBV5-1 and TRBJ2-3; 13 bases align to TRBD2. V shed 4 bases, J shed 5 bases, and the junction held 7 bases outside the gene matches. CDR1 and CDR2 (germline): SGHRS, YFSETQ. The CDR3 is 16 amino acids.

V and J are TRBV14 and TRBJ2-5; 7 bases map to TRBD1. CDR3 size: 16 residues. The V gene end was trimmed by 1 base and the J gene end by 4 bases; junction bases not matched to a gene: 9. Germline V gene sequence: CDR1 SGHDN, CDR2 FVKESK. CDR3 nucleotides: TGTGCCAGCAGCCAAGTGCTCACAGGGGTAGGAGAGACCCAGTACTTC. Translating gives CASSQVLTGVGETQYF.

V and J are TRBV14 and TRBJ1-1; no definite D call. V gave up 2 bases and J gave up 5 bases, with 9 bases separating them. This CDR3 is built from 13 residues. Per germline, CDR1 SGHDN and CDR2 FVKESK. The CDR3 spells CASSQNPNTEAFF. CDR3 DNA sequence: TGTGCCAGCAGCCAAAACCCTAATACTGAAGCTTTCTTT. Variable domain in full (rest from reference TRBV14 and TRBJ1-1): EAGVTQFPSHSVIEKGQTVTLRCDPISGHDNLYWYRRVMGKEIKFLLHFVKESKQDESGMPNNRFLAERTGGTYSTLKVQPAELEDSGVYFCASSQNPNTEAFFGQGTRLTVV.

V gene TRBV27 combines with J gene TRBJ2-7; 9 nucleotides line up with TRBD1. The CDR3 consists of 13 residues. Germline V gene lookup returns CDR1 MNHEY and CDR2 SMNVEV (reference sequence). Germline trimming cut 7 bases from V and 4 bases from J; bases unmatched to any gene: 5. Here the CDR3 DNA reads TGTGCCAGCAACGGACAGGGGAGGTACGAGCAGTACTTC. Protein: CASNGQGRYEQYF.

The rearrangement uses TRBV6-4 and TRBJ2-2; D is possibly TRBD2 (7 bases). Germline CDR1 and CDR2: MRHNA and SNTAGT. This CDR3 has 20 residues. Trimming stripped 5 bases from V and 5 bases from J, with 30 bases between. The CDR3 bases are TGTGCCAGCAGTTCGAGGGGGGGGATTATGGCGGGGGTAGGAACCGGGGAGCTGTTTTTT. Its translation: CASSSRGGIMAGVGTGELFF.

The gene calls are TRBV4-1 and TRBJ1-5; no clear D gene. V lost 8 bases and J lost 0, with 14 bases in between. Germline values: CDR1 MGHRA, CDR2 YSYEKL. The CDR3 is made up of 15 amino acids. Here the CDR3 reads CASAKITDSNQPQHF. In DNA form, the CDR3 reads TGCGCCAGCGCCAAAATTACTGATAGCAATCAGCCCCAGCATTTT.

This chain connects TRBV6-6 to TRBJ1-1; 9 bases map to TRBD1. The V gene's germline CDR1 is MNHNY and CDR2 SVGAGI (reference sequence). The CDR3 has 14 amino acids. The junction had 6 bases not matched to a gene; V was cut back by 4 bases and J by 6 bases. CDR3 nucleotides: TGTGCCAGCAGTTCACACGACAGGGGGGCTGAAGCTTTCTTT. Residues: CASSSHDRGAEAFF.

The CDR3 here is CASSPSGGLASNEQYF. The CDR3 DNA is TGTGCCAGCAGCCCTTCGGGGGGACTAGCGAGTAACGAGCAGTACTTC. V is TRBV9 and J is TRBJ2-7, with 10 bases that match TRBD2. This CDR3 is 16 amino acids long. V shed 4 bases and J 5 bases; nucleotides not matched to a gene: 12. Germline CDR1 and CDR2: SGDLS and YYNGEE.

The count of this clone is one. The chain couples TRBV11-3 to TRBJ1-6, with D maybe TRBD1 (6 bases). The CDR3 has 12 residues. Per the germline V gene, CDR1 is SGHNT and CDR2 is YENEEA. Between the trimmed V and J ends, which lost 6 bases and 9 bases, there was a span of 9 bases. For the CDR3, the DNA is TGTGCCAGCAGAAGGGGGGGTTCACCCCTCCACTTT. Translated, it gives CASRRGGSPLHF.

This chain links TRBV11-3 with TRBJ1-6, with TRBD1 as a possible D gene (6 bases). The CDR3 has 16 amino acids. Looked up from germline, CDR1 is SGHNT and CDR2 is YENEEA. V lost 4 bases, J lost 7 bases, and 17 bases lay in between. The CDR3 sequence: CASSWDHRVGNSPLHF. CDR3 sequence (DNA): TGTGCCAGCAGCTGGGACCACAGGGTAGGAAATTCACCCCTCCACTTT.

The V call is TRBV9, the J call TRBJ1-3; D is possibly TRBD1 (5 bases). The CDR3 sequence is 15 residues long. Germline-derived CDR1 and CDR2 are SGDLS and YYNGEE. V shed 0 bases and J shed 0 bases, with 7 bases lying between them. This chain's CDR3 is CASSVVTDSGNTIYF. In DNA form, the CDR3 reads TGTGCCAGCAGCGTAGTGACAGACTCTGGAAACACCATATATTTT.

V is TRBV27 and J is TRBJ1-5, with a weak D call TRBD1 (6 bases). In germline, CDR1 is MNHEY, CDR2 SMNVEV (reference sequence). The length of the CDR3 is 14 residues. Trimming took 8 bases from V and 0 from J, leaving 11 bases between them. CDR3 nucleotide sequence: TGTGCCAGCGGAATACAGGGTAGCAATCAGCCCCAGCATTTT. Amino acids: CASGIQGSNQPQHF.

CDR3 in amino acids: CASSQSGGRFNEQFF. DNA of the CDR3: TGCGCCAGCAGCCAATCGGGCGGGAGGTTTAATGAGCAGTTCTTC. The chain has TRBV4-1 and TRBJ2-1; 8 bases fit TRBD2. From germline, CDR1 is MGHRA and CDR2 YSYEKL. The CDR3 contains 15 residues. V was pared by 2 bases and J by 7 bases, with 7 bases of the junction left unmatched.

The chain couples TRBV10-2 to TRBJ1-4, with D unclear. CDR3 length equals 14 residues. Trimming cost V 3 bases and J 5 bases, with 10 bases left between them. CDR1 and CDR2 from the germline V gene are WSHSY and SAAADI. The CDR3 spells CASSESGANEKLFF. CDR3 DNA sequence: TGCGCCAGCAGTGAATCAGGTGCAAATGAAAAACTGTTTTTT.

As for this clone: A junction boundary mismatches the germline segment, possibly from a read error. The chain has TRBV6-5 and TRBJ1-2, with 7 positions matching TRBD1. The CDR3 spans 12 residues. Germline CDR1 and CDR2: MNHEY and SVGAGI. In DNA form, the CDR3 reads TGTGCCAGCAGTTATCCCGGGACAGAGATTTACTTC. It codes for CASSYPGTEIYF.

V and J are TRBV27 and TRBJ2-1; 10 nucleotides line up with TRBD2. Germline CDR1 MNHEY, CDR2 SMNVEV (reference sequence). J gave up 3 bases and V 8 bases, and 10 bases lay outside the gene matches. The CDR3 runs to 16 residues. In DNA form, the CDR3 reads TGTGCCAGCCGTCTCCAACGACTAGCGGGCTACAATGAGCAGTTCTTC. Translated, it gives CASRLQRLAGYNEQFF.